The 5 T cell receptor beta chains below were found in one sample sequenced in a study of blood T cell repertoires in COVID-19. Assay: immunoSEQ multiplex PCR; the TCRdb copy retains only in-frame clones and omits some. The sample contains about 330,000 clones, about nine tenths of which appear only once. Sequenced: PBMCs or T cells enriched from blood (not recorded which). Receptors originate from a woman aged 18-29 years who had recovered from COVID-19.

The chain links TRBV18 to TRBJ1-2; TRBD1 is a possible D gene (5 bases). V was shortened by 1 base and J by 0 bases, with 18 bases between the two germline ends. The CDR3 contains 18 residues. Germline V gene sequence: CDR1 KGHSH, CDR2 LQKENI. The CDR3 DNA sequence: TGTGCCAGCTCACCACAGGACATAATTAAAATCTCTAACTATGGCTACACCTTC. This translates into CASSPQDIIKISNYGYTF.

The sample holds one count of this clone. This rearrangement joins TRBV6-5 to TRBJ1-2, with 9 nucleotides matching TRBD1. CDR3 length: 16 residues. From germline, CDR1 is MNHEY and CDR2 SVGAGI. Trimming cost V 2 bases and J 0 bases; bases outside gene matches: 4. The DNA of the CDR3 is TGTGCCAGCAGTTACCGGGACAGGGATTCTAACTATGGCTACACCTTC. Its translation is CASSYRDRDSNYGYTF.

This chain uses TRBV4-1 with TRBJ2-5, with 14 bases matching TRBD2. The CDR3 is 20 residues long. V was clipped by 2 bases and J by 2 bases; unmatched bases: 13. The germline gives CDR1 MGHRA, CDR2 YSYEKL. The CDR3 region has the DNA TGCGCCAGCAGCCAACGGTATCCGGGACTAGCGGGGGAATTTCAAGAGACCCAGTACTTC. Amino acids: CASSQRYPGLAGEFQETQYF.

This clone was recorded only once. The V and J genes are TRBV19 and TRBJ2-7; 10 bases are shared with TRBD1. The V segment lost 10 bases and the J segment 2 bases; nucleotides outside the gene matches: 8. From germline, CDR1 is LNHDA and CDR2 SQIVND (reference sequence). The length of the CDR3 is 14 residues. The CDR3 DNA follows: TGTGCCACACTGCCCGGGACAGGGGCCTACGAGCAGTACTTC. Amino acid sequence: CATLPGTGAYEQYF.

Concerning this clone itself: The same CDR3 is also encoded by other DNA sequences in this sample. CDR3 in amino acids: CASSLGASTDTQYF. The DNA of the CDR3 is TGCGCCAGCAGCTTAGGGGCGAGCACAGATACGCAGTATTTT. The chain uses TRBV5-1 and TRBJ2-3; D might be TRBD1 (5 bases). Trimming took off 2 bases at V and 0 bases at J, with 7 bases between the two ends. Germline loops: CDR1 SGHRS, CDR2 YFSETQ. The CDR3 covers 14 residues.